The 25 T cell receptor beta chains in this list originate from one sample, sequenced in a study of T cell responses to AZD1222 COVID-19 vaccine. The protocol was immunoSEQ multiplex PCR, while the TCRdb copy is restricted to in-frame clones and leaves out a portion. The repertoire holds some 150,000 clones, 80% to 85% seen once, with about 4% in the top ten. The sequencing here drew on peripheral blood, taken on day 0 of MenACWY control vaccination. The receptors originated from an adult in good health.

This chain uses TRBV5-6 with TRBJ1-2, with D possibly matching TRBD1 (6 bases). The V gene lost 2 bases and the J gene lost 4 bases, with 15 bases spanning the gap. Germline V gene sequence: CDR1 SGHDT, CDR2 YYEEEE. This CDR3 comprises 15 residues. The CDR3 sequence is CASSLGGRNSYGYTF. In DNA form, the CDR3 reads TGTGCCAGCAGCTTAGGGGGACGGAATTCCTATGGCTACACCTTC.

The CDR3 protein is CASGYRQPYLYEQYV. DNA of the CDR3: TGTGCTAGTGGATACCGACAGCCCTACCTCTACGAGCAGTACGTC. V is TRBV12-5 and J is TRBJ2-7; a possible D gene is TRBD1 (5 bases). The CDR3 has 15 amino acids. Per germline, CDR1 LGHNT and CDR2 FRNRAP. V lost 6 bases, J lost 3 bases, and 18 bases lay in between.

The V call is TRBV9, the J call TRBJ1-1; D is unresolved. Per germline, CDR1 SGDLS and CDR2 YYNGEE. The V end was cut by 7 bases, the J end by 7 bases, with 14 bases between. The CDR3 is made up of 12 amino acids. CDR3 coding DNA: TGTGCCAGCGGAAGGGAGGATGGTGAAGCTTTCTTT. Protein sequence: CASGREDGEAFF.

The rearrangement links TRBV7-8 to TRBJ1-2, with D possibly being TRBD1 (5 bases). The CDR3 is 15 residues long. The germline V gene encodes CDR1 SGHVS and CDR2 FQNEAQ. Trimming stripped 5 bases from V and 3 bases from J, with 16 bases between. CDR3 region: CASSPPPGTYYGYTF. As DNA, the CDR3 is TGTGCCAGCAGCCCGCCGCCGGGGACCTACTATGGCTACACCTTC.

The CDR3 DNA sequence: TGTGCCAGTAGTGAAGGGGGGGACAGCCTACTAGAGCAGTACTTC. Its translation: CASSEGGDSLLEQYF. This chain connects TRBV19 to TRBJ2-7, with D perhaps TRBD1 or TRBD2 (7 bases each). The CDR3 has 15 amino acids. Germline V CDR1 and CDR2: LNHDA, SQIVND (reference sequence). With 5 bases removed from V and 7 bases from J, the gap between germline ends came to 21 bases.

This clone was detected once. The chain recombines TRBV5-1 with TRBJ2-3; 11 nucleotides align to TRBD2. V was clipped by 10 bases and J by 2 bases; unmatched bases: 9. The length of the CDR3 is 15 residues. Per germline, CDR1 SGHRS and CDR2 YFSETQ. DNA for the CDR3: TGCGCCTCCCACCTTAGCGGGGGGGTCACAGATACGCAGTATTTT. It yields the protein CASHLSGGVTDTQYF.

This clone appeared a few times. The rearrangement uses TRBV18 and TRBJ1-3, with D maybe TRBD1 (5 bases). The germline gives CDR1 KGHSH, CDR2 LQKENI. V shed 4 bases and J shed 0 bases, with 16 bases lying between them. The CDR3 has 17 residues. The CDR3 DNA is TGTGCCAGCTCACTTCGGACCGGGACGGGCTCTGGAAACACCATATATTTT. It is translated as CASSLRTGTGSGNTIYF.

The chain carries TRBV2 and TRBJ2-1, with no clear D. Trimming took 3 bases from V and 5 from J, leaving 11 bases between them. The CDR3 loop spans 14 amino acids. Looked up from germline, CDR1 is SNHLY and CDR2 is FYNNEI. The chain's CDR3 is CASSDSPANNEQFF. CDR3 bases: TGTGCCAGCAGTGATAGCCCCGCTAACAATGAGCAGTTCTTC.

The chain recombines TRBV14 with TRBJ1-1; no reliable D call. This CDR3 has 12 residues. V was shortened by 1 base and J by 2 bases, with 2 bases between the two germline ends. Germline CDR1 reads SGHDN; CDR2 reads FVKESK. The chain's CDR3 is CASSQANTEAFF. DNA of the CDR3: TGTGCCAGCAGCCAAGCAAACACTGAAGCTTTCTTT. Full variable domain (missing parts from reference TRBV14 and TRBJ1-1): EAGVTQFPSHSVIEKGQTVTLRCDPISGHDNLYWYRRVMGKEIKFLLHFVKESKQDESGMPNNRFLAERTGGTYSTLKVQPAELEDSGVYFCASSQANTEAFFGQGTRLTVV.

The V gene is TRBV27, the J gene TRBJ1-5; TRBD1 matches 7 bases. The V segment lost 8 bases and the J segment 3 bases; nucleotides outside the gene matches: 10. The CDR3 sequence is 15 residues long. The germline V gene encodes CDR1 MNHEY and CDR2 SMNVEV (reference sequence). CDR3 loop: CASGTIQGLNQPQHF. The DNA for the CDR3 is TGTGCCAGCGGTACGATACAGGGGCTCAATCAGCCCCAGCATTTT.

V and J are TRBV27 and TRBJ1-2, with a weak D call TRBD1 (5 bases). CDR1 MNHEY and CDR2 SMNVEV come from the germline V gene (reference sequence). Trimming pared 3 bases from V and 4 bases from J, leaving 9 bases between. CDR3 length equals 13 residues. CDR3 protein: CASSLTQGYGYTF. Written as DNA, the CDR3 is TGTGCCAGCAGTTTGACCCAGGGCTATGGCTACACCTTC.

This rearrangement joins TRBV6-2 or TRBV6-3 to TRBJ2-7; TRBD1 agrees at 8 bases. In germline, CDR1 is MNHEY, CDR2 SVGEGT. V lost 6 bases and J lost 5; bases outside the gene matches: 6. The CDR3 runs to 13 residues. The CDR3 is CASSLLRGHEQYV. CDR3 in DNA: TGTGCCAGCAGCTTACTCAGGGGGCACGAGCAGTACGTC.

This clone was picked up a small number of times. This chain connects TRBV19 to TRBJ2-2, with D possibly TRBD1 on 5 matching bases. The germline V gene has CDR1 LNHDA and CDR2 SQIVND (reference sequence). The V gene lost 8 bases and the J gene lost 3 bases, with 16 bases spanning the gap. CDR3 length: 15 amino acids. CDR3 sequence: CASRQGSYYTGELFF. CDR3 sequence (DNA): TGTGCCAGTCGGCAGGGATCTTATTACACCGGGGAGCTGTTTTTT.

The chain joins TRBV28 to TRBJ1-5, with D hard to call. Trimming pared 3 bases from V and 4 bases from J, leaving 10 bases between. This CDR3 region has 14 residues. The germline V gene encodes CDR1 MDHEN and CDR2 SYDVKM. CDR3 loop: CASSLRDLNQPQHF. CDR3 bases: TGTGCCAGCAGTTTGCGTGACCTGAATCAGCCCCAGCATTTT.

The chain links TRBV6-5 to TRBJ1-1; no clear D gene. V dropped 0 bases and J dropped 1 base, with 9 bases sitting between them. The V gene's germline CDR1 is MNHEY and CDR2 SVGAGI. This CDR3 region has 15 residues. This chain's CDR3 is CASSYSRAQNTEAFF. In DNA, the CDR3 is TGTGCCAGCAGTTACTCAAGGGCCCAGAACACTGAAGCTTTCTTT.

The gene calls are TRBV9 and TRBJ2-3; 7 bases are shared with TRBD2. The CDR3 is 15 amino acids. The germline V gene encodes CDR1 SGDLS and CDR2 YYNGEE. V dropped 4 bases and J dropped 5; count of bases not matched to a gene: 10. CDR3 sequence: CASSTSAGLLDTQYF. CDR3 in DNA: TGTGCCAGCAGCACGTCAGCGGGGTTGTTAGATACGCAGTATTTT.

The sample holds one count of this clone. The gene calls are TRBV6-5 and TRBJ2-7; 9 nucleotides line up with TRBD2. The V gene's germline CDR1 is MNHEY and CDR2 SVGAGI. CDR3 length: 14 amino acids. Trimming removed 6 bases from V and 5 bases from J; junction bases left unmatched: 8. This CDR3 reads CASRYSGGLDEQYV. CDR3 sequence (DNA): TGTGCCAGCAGGTATAGCGGGGGTCTGGACGAGCAGTACGTC.

The V call is TRBV24-1, the J call TRBJ2-4, with unresolved D. This CDR3 is 11 amino acids long. Trimming cost V 2 bases and J 15 bases, with 10 bases left between them. Germline CDR1 reads KGHDR; CDR2 reads SFDVKD. CDR3 nucleotide sequence: TGTGCCACCAGTGATTCAGCAGGTTGGTACTTC. Protein: CATSDSAGWYF.

This chain connects TRBV27 to TRBJ2-3; D unresolved. V lost 4 bases and J lost 7, with 15 bases in between. The V gene's germline CDR1 is MNHEY and CDR2 SMNVEV (reference sequence). This CDR3 is 14 amino acids long. Here the CDR3 DNA reads TGTGCCAGCAGTTCCGACACGTTCAAATATACGCAGTATTTT. This translates into CASSSDTFKYTQYF.

The chain joins TRBV2 to TRBJ1-6; tentatively, D is TRBD1 (6 bases). Looked up from germline, CDR1 is SNHLY and CDR2 is FYNNEI. The CDR3 loop spans 15 amino acids. V was pared by 7 bases and J by 6 bases, with 16 bases between. In nucleotides, the CDR3 is TGTGCCAGCACATCCCGGGGGCCCAGTAATTCACCCCTCCACTTT. Translation: CASTSRGPSNSPLHF.

The chain links TRBV5-5 to TRBJ1-1; D ambiguous. V was shortened by 3 bases and J by 3 bases, with 9 bases between the two germline ends. This CDR3 is 13 amino acids long. Germline assignment: CDR1 SGHKS and CDR2 YYEKEE (reference sequence). The CDR3 reads CASSSLPDTEAFF. The CDR3 DNA reads TGTGCCAGCAGCTCCCTGCCCGACACTGAAGCTTTCTTT.

In DNA, the CDR3 is TGCGCCAGCAGCCACACTAGCGGGGGTGACAATGAGCAGTTCTTC. This codes for CASSHTSGGDNEQFF. The chain joins TRBV5-1 to TRBJ2-1; 11 nucleotides match TRBD2. The germline V gene has CDR1 SGHRS and CDR2 YFSETQ. The CDR3 loop spans 15 amino acids. V shed 4 bases and J 5 bases; nucleotides not matched to a gene: 5.

The chain couples TRBV6-5 to TRBJ2-7, with D maybe TRBD2 (5 bases). The ends were cut back, 2 bases at V and 3 bases at J, with 8 bases in the middle. CDR1 is MNHEY and CDR2 is SVGAGI in the germline V gene. The CDR3 is made up of 13 amino acids. CDR3 in amino acids: CASSYGGSYEQYF. The CDR3 DNA follows: TGTGCCAGCAGTTACGGAGGAAGCTACGAGCAGTACTTC.

J is TRBJ1-5 and V is TRBV28; D is uncertain. This CDR3 comprises 14 residues. Trimming left V 4 bases short and J 1 base short, with 8 bases between. The V gene's germline CDR1 is MDHEN and CDR2 SYDVKM. The CDR3 loop reads CASSSQPSNQPQHF. For the CDR3, the DNA is TGTGCCAGCAGTTCCCAGCCAAGCAATCAGCCCCAGCATTTT.

Here the CDR3 reads CASRGGVNEKLFF. In nucleotides, the CDR3 is TGTGCCAGCAGGGGGGGCGTTAATGAAAAACTGTTTTTT. The chain couples TRBV27 to TRBJ1-4; weak D call: TRBD1 (6 bases). The CDR3 loop spans 13 amino acids. Germline loops: CDR1 MNHEY, CDR2 SMNVEV (reference sequence). The germline V and J ends were trimmed by 6 bases and 4 bases, with 9 bases remaining between them. The complete variable domain, with remaining parts taken from reference TRBV27 and TRBJ1-4, reads EAQVTQNPRYLITVTGKKLTVTCSQNMNHEYMSWYRQDPGLGLRQIYYSMNVEVTDKGDVPEGYKVSRKEKRNFPLILESPSPNQTSLYFCASRGGVNEKLFFGSGTQLSVL.